This T cell receptor beta chain was identified in a study of blood T cells in healthy people across ages. This clonotype was recorded at least ten times. PCR was performed a second time for about 7 to 11 cycles using a sample-barcoded 5' primer and a J-beta primer mix. MiXCR was run by TCRdb on the 5' RACE reads, yielding one entry per CDR3 protein. In the table there are 450,000 to 600,000 distinct CDR3 sequences, roughly a quarter of which are singletons. The V gene's germline CDR1 is LNHDA and CDR2 SQIVND (reference sequence). This CDR3 is 15 amino acids long. The ends lost 1 base at V and 3 bases at J; junction bases unmatched: 1. The sample also formed part of further work on T cells of mothers and their children.

This receptor was obtained from a boy under 10 years old in good health. The chain uses TRBV19 and TRBJ2-1; 9 bases fit TRBD1. Sequenced: blood. DNA of the CDR3: TGTGCCAGTAGTATAGGGGGACAGGGCTACAATGAGCAGTTCTTC. This gives the protein CASSIGGQGYNEQFF. Variable domain in full (rest from reference TRBV19 and TRBJ2-1): DGGITQSPKYLFRKEGQNVTLSCEQNLNHDAMYWYRQDPGQGLRLIYYSQIVNDFQKGDIAEGYSVSREKKESFPLTVTSAQKNPTAFYLCASSIGGQGYNEQFFGPGTRLTVL.